Below are 8 T cell receptor beta chains sequenced from a single sample in a study of blood T cell repertoires in COVID-19. Sequenced by immunoSEQ multiplex PCR; TCRdb stores in-frame clones only, minus some. The data contain some 120,000 clones, roughly 83% of them singletons. Material: peripheral blood. The receptors come from a man between 25 and 39 years old with acute or convalescent COVID-19.

The genes are TRBV2 and TRBJ2-2, with 9 positions matching TRBD2. The CDR3 runs 15 residues. Germline loops: CDR1 SNHLY, CDR2 FYNNEI. The J segment lost 5 bases and the V segment lost 8 bases, leaving 9 bases of the junction unmatched. In nucleotides, the CDR3 is TGTGCCAGCGCCTCCAACGGACTAGCGACCGGGGAGCTGTTTTTT. Translation: CASASNGLATGELFF.

The chain joins TRBV6-5 to TRBJ1-4, with 7 bases lining up with TRBD1. The CDR3 is 15 amino acids. V shed 0 bases and J 5 bases; nucleotides not matched to a gene: 3. Per germline, CDR1 MNHEY and CDR2 SVGAGI. The CDR3 spells CASSYSHRGNEKLFF. The CDR3 DNA is TGTGCCAGCAGTTACTCGCACAGGGGAAATGAAAAACTGTTTTTT.

This clone was observed a handful of times. This chain uses TRBV6-6 with TRBJ1-6; tentatively, D is TRBD1 (5 bases). Between the trimmed V and J ends, which lost 5 bases and 8 bases, there was a span of 16 bases. Germline lookup yields CDR1 MNHNY and CDR2 SVGAGI (reference sequence). There are 15 residues in the CDR3. CDR3 bases: TGTGCCAGCAGTCAAAGGACAACTATCGATTCACCCCTCCACTTT. Amino acid sequence: CASSQRTTIDSPLHF.

The CDR3 protein is CASSQEGGHGANVLTF. For the CDR3, the DNA is TGTGCCAGCAGCCAAGAGGGGGGGCATGGGGCCAACGTCCTGACTTTC. The V and J genes are TRBV3-1 (or the pseudogene TRBV3-2) and TRBJ2-6; a weak D match, TRBD2 (7 bases). The CDR3 length is 16 residues. The V end was cut by 0 bases, the J end by 3 bases, with 9 bases between. CDR1 is LGHDT, CDR2 YNNKEL, per germline (reference sequence).

This chain joins TRBV15 and TRBJ2-3; 10 bases map to TRBD1. Germline CDR1 is LNHNV and CDR2 is YYDKDF (reference sequence). The CDR3 has 16 residues. J was trimmed by 4 bases and V by 5 bases; bases with no gene match: 9. The CDR3 bases are TGTGCCACCAGCGGTGGCGGGACAGGGGAGCCAGATACGCAGTATTTT. Protein: CATSGGGTGEPDTQYF.

This chain connects TRBV3-1 (or the pseudogene TRBV3-2) to TRBJ1-4, with a weak D call TRBD1 (6 bases). Trimming pared 3 bases from V and 3 bases from J, leaving 8 bases between. Per the germline V gene, CDR1 is LGHDT and CDR2 is YNNKEL (reference sequence). The CDR3 runs to 14 residues. The CDR3 protein is CASSHRGSNEKLFF. Here the CDR3 DNA reads TGTGCCAGCAGCCACAGGGGCTCTAATGAAAAACTGTTTTTT.

The gene calls are TRBV6-5 and TRBJ1-2, with a weak D call TRBD1 (5 bases). Trimming removed 0 bases at V and 3 bases at J, with 11 bases between. CDR3 size: 15 residues. CDR1 and CDR2 (germline): MNHEY, SVGAGI. The CDR3, as DNA: TGTGCCAGCAGTTACTCGGGGGGTATCGACTATGGCTACACCTTC. As protein: CASSYSGGIDYGYTF.

The CDR3 coding sequence is TGTGCCAGTAGTACAAGACACGGTACCTACGAGCAGTACTTC. The encoded protein is CASSTRHGTYEQYF. This chain uses TRBV19 with TRBJ2-7; D call uncertain. Germline loops: CDR1 LNHDA, CDR2 SQIVND (reference sequence). V lost 4 bases to trimming and J lost 2 bases, with 12 bases between them. CDR3 length: 14 residues.